The 21 T cell receptor beta chains below were found in one sample sequenced in a study of blood T cell repertoires in COVID-19. Data came from immunoSEQ multiplex PCR; TCRdb stores just in-frame clones and leaves some out. The sample shows more than 300,000 clones, around 86% of them seen only once. Sample: PBMCs or T cells enriched from blood (not recorded which). The receptors originated from a woman under 30 who had recovered from COVID-19.

This clone was recorded only once. The rearrangement uses TRBV2 and TRBJ2-1, with 8 bases fitting TRBD2. Trimming cost V 2 bases and J 9 bases; bases outside gene matches: 9. The CDR3 has 15 amino acids. Germline CDR1 is SNHLY and CDR2 is FYNNEI. The CDR3 here is CASSEIVGLVFEQFF. CDR3 coding DNA: TGTGCCAGCAGTGAAATTGTGGGACTAGTCTTTGAGCAGTTCTTC.

V gene TRBV7-8 combines with J gene TRBJ2-7, with TRBD1 matching over 7 bases. The J segment lost 0 bases and the V segment lost 3 bases, leaving 11 bases of the junction unmatched. Germline loops: CDR1 SGHVS, CDR2 FQNEAQ. The length of the CDR3 is 17 residues. CDR3 bases: TGTGCCAGCAGCTTCCCGAGGGACAGACCGAACTCCTACGAGCAGTACTTC. Translation: CASSFPRDRPNSYEQYF.

This clone was seen a few times. The chain employs TRBV7-9 and TRBJ2-1; TRBD1 is a possible D gene (6 bases). This CDR3 spans 14 amino acids. V dropped 1 base and J dropped 4 bases, with 8 bases sitting between them. Germline values: CDR1 SEHNR, CDR2 FQNEAQ (reference sequence). Here the CDR3 reads CASSLGTEYNEQFF. CDR3 sequence (DNA): TGTGCCAGCAGCTTAGGGACAGAGTACAATGAGCAGTTCTTC.

This chain connects TRBV28 to TRBJ2-1; 8 nucleotides line up with TRBD2. This CDR3 has 15 amino acids. Unmatched junction bases numbered 14, after V lost 7 bases and J lost 9 bases. Germline V gene sequence: CDR1 MDHEN, CDR2 SYDVKM. The CDR3, as DNA: TGTGCCAGCATCTCAGCGGGAGCACTATCGGGTGAGCAGTTCTTC. The encoded protein is CASISAGALSGEQFF.

The chain combines TRBV6-5 with TRBJ1-5, with unresolved D. CDR3 length: 15 amino acids. V was shortened by 4 bases and J by 0 bases, with 10 bases between the two germline ends. Germline assignment: CDR1 MNHEY and CDR2 SVGAGI. CDR3 sequence: CASSWARNSNQPQHF. For the CDR3, the DNA is TGTGCCAGCAGTTGGGCCCGAAATAGCAATCAGCCCCAGCATTTT.

DNA of the CDR3: TGTGCCAGCAGTCCAATCGGACAGACCGACAATCAGCCCCAGCATTTT. It yields the protein CASSPIGQTDNQPQHF. J is TRBJ1-5 and V is TRBV28, with D perhaps matching TRBD1 (6 bases). Germline lookup yields CDR1 MDHEN and CDR2 SYDVKM. The CDR3 extends over 16 amino acids. V lost 5 bases and J 3 bases, leaving 17 bases between the germline ends. Variable domain in full (rest from reference TRBV28 and TRBJ1-5): DVKVTQSSRYLVKRTGEKVFLECVQDMDHENMFWYRQDPGLGLRLIYFSYDVKMKEKGDIPEGYSVSREKKERFSLILESASTNQTSMYLCASSPIGQTDNQPQHFGDGTRLSIL.

In DNA form, the CDR3 reads TGTGCCAGCAGCTTGGCAGGGGTCCCTGGGGAGCAGTACTTC. As protein: CASSLAGVPGEQYF. The J gene is TRBJ2-7, the V gene TRBV5-5; D is possibly TRBD1 (6 bases). CDR3 length: 14 amino acids. Trimming left V 0 bases short and J 7 bases short, with 14 bases between. From germline, CDR1 is SGHKS and CDR2 YYEKEE (reference sequence).

The chain couples TRBV10-1 to TRBJ2-1; D may be TRBD2 (6 bases). V lost 5 bases and J lost 7, with 9 bases in between. Germline values: CDR1 WNHNN, CDR2 SYGVQD (reference sequence). The CDR3 totals 12 residues. As DNA, the CDR3 is TGCGCCAGCAGTCTCCGGGGGAATGAGCAGTTCTTC. It is translated as CASSLRGNEQFF.

The chain employs TRBV5-6 and TRBJ2-5; maybe TRBD2 (5 bases). V was clipped by 1 base and J by 5 bases, with 18 bases between them. The CDR3 sequence is 16 residues long. In germline, CDR1 is SGHDT, CDR2 YYEEEE. CDR3 loop: CASSLMGSIPGETQYF. In DNA form, the CDR3 reads TGTGCCAGCAGCTTGATGGGATCAATCCCGGGGGAGACCCAGTACTTC.

The J gene is TRBJ2-2, the V gene TRBV6-5, with TRBD1 matching over 7 bases. The CDR3 length is 14 residues. CDR1 and CDR2 from the germline V gene are MNHEY and SVGAGI. V lost 5 bases to trimming and J lost 1 base; unmatched junction nucleotides: 1. The CDR3 DNA is TGTGCCAGCAGTACAGGGGAGAACACCGGGGAGCTGTTTTTT. Translating gives CASSTGENTGELFF.

The chain links TRBV19 to TRBJ2-1, with 8 nucleotides matching TRBD1. The CDR3 runs to 16 residues. Germline V CDR1 and CDR2: LNHDA, SQIVND (reference sequence). V shed 5 bases, J shed 1 base, and the junction held 7 bases outside the gene matches. The CDR3 protein is CASSLIQGESYNEQFF. The CDR3 nucleotides are TGTGCCAGTAGTTTGATACAGGGGGAATCCTACAATGAGCAGTTCTTC.

CDR3 DNA sequence: TGCAGCGCTAAATACAGGAACATGAACACTGAAGCTTTCTTT. It specifies CSAKYRNMNTEAFF. The chain is built from TRBV29-1 and TRBJ1-1; weak D call: TRBD1 (5 bases). Trimming pared 7 bases from V and 0 bases from J, leaving 15 bases between. The CDR3 contains 14 residues. CDR1 and CDR2 from the germline V gene are SQVTM and ANQGSEA. The variable domain in full, completed from reference TRBV29-1 and TRBJ1-1, reads SAVISQKPSRDICQRGTSLTIQCQVDSQVTMMFWYRQQPGQSLTLIATANQGSEATYESGFVIDKFPISRPNLTFSTLTVSNMSPEDSSIYLCSAKYRNMNTEAFFGQGTRLTVV.

The rearrangement uses TRBV7-9 and TRBJ1-2; 8 bases match TRBD1. Germline CDR1 is SEHNR and CDR2 is FQNEAQ (reference sequence). Trimming cost V 5 bases and J 6 bases; bases outside gene matches: 8. This CDR3 region has 14 residues. Here the CDR3 reads CASSPDRVQDGYTF. The CDR3 region has the DNA TGTGCCAGCAGCCCGGACAGGGTTCAGGATGGCTACACCTTC.

V and J are TRBV28 and TRBJ2-1, with 7 bases lining up with TRBD1. Germline CDR1 MDHEN, CDR2 SYDVKM. The CDR3 totals 15 residues. V gave up 8 bases and J gave up 6 bases; unmatched junction bases: 13. The CDR3 DNA sequence: TGTGCCAGCGAGACACAGGGGTATGAGGGCAATGAGCAGTTCTTC. This sequence encodes CASETQGYEGNEQFF.

The chain uses TRBV6-1 and TRBJ1-1; weak D call: TRBD1 (6 bases). The CDR3 is 14 residues long. The germline V gene has CDR1 MNHNS and CDR2 SASEGT. V lost 3 bases and J 5 bases, leaving 13 bases between the germline ends. DNA for the CDR3: TGTGCCAGCAGTGAGTTCGACAGGTGGACTGAAGCTTTCTTT. Amino acids: CASSEFDRWTEAFF.

The rearrangement joins TRBV7-9 to TRBJ2-1; D is unclear. Germline CDR1 reads SEHNR; CDR2 reads FQNEAQ (reference sequence). The CDR3 extends over 15 amino acids. V lost 1 base to trimming and J lost 2 bases, with 9 bases between them. CDR3 sequence: CASSLGGFAYNEQFF. The DNA of the CDR3 is TGTGCCAGCAGCTTAGGAGGATTCGCCTACAATGAGCAGTTCTTC.

The rearrangement uses TRBV3-1 (or the pseudogene TRBV3-2) and TRBJ1-1; TRBD1 agrees at 7 bases. CDR1 is LGHDT and CDR2 is YNNKEL in the germline V gene (reference sequence). The ends lost 4 bases at V and 3 bases at J; junction bases unmatched: 5. The CDR3 length is 14 residues. The CDR3 spells CASSRGGADTEAFF. The CDR3 nucleotides read TGTGCCAGCAGCCGAGGGGGCGCGGACACTGAAGCTTTCTTT.

The chain combines TRBV19 with TRBJ2-1; 14 nucleotides match TRBD2. This CDR3 comprises 15 residues. The germline V gene encodes CDR1 LNHDA and CDR2 SQIVND (reference sequence). Trimming at V came to 9 bases and at J to 5 bases, leaving 6 bases not matched to a gene. CDR3 DNA sequence: TGTGCCAGCAGACTAGCGGGAGGGCCCCACAATGAGCAGTTCTTC. Translating it yields CASRLAGGPHNEQFF.

The J gene is TRBJ2-1, the V gene TRBV6-5, with a weak D call TRBD2 (7 bases). The V end was cut by 5 bases, the J end by 14 bases, with 13 bases between. In germline, CDR1 is MNHEY, CDR2 SVGAGI. CDR3 length equals 11 residues. CDR3 sequence (DNA): TGTGCCAGCAGTAGGGGGGGCTCGGAGTTCTTC. Its protein is CASSRGGSEFF.

The chain carries TRBV4-1 and TRBJ2-7; 11 positions agree with TRBD1. The CDR3 sequence is 16 residues long. The V gene's germline CDR1 is MGHRA and CDR2 YSYEKL. The V segment lost 2 bases and the J segment 2 bases; nucleotides outside the gene matches: 5. The CDR3 spells CASSQTPGQGAYEQYF. The CDR3 DNA reads TGCGCCAGCAGCCAAACTCCGGGACAGGGGGCCTACGAGCAGTACTTC.

The CDR3 loop is CASSEGSYEQYF. CDR3 nucleotides: TGTGCCAGCAGCGAGGGCTCTTACGAGCAGTACTTC. The chain combines TRBV7-9 with TRBJ2-7, with D possibly being TRBD2 (5 bases). Per germline, CDR1 SEHNR and CDR2 FQNEAQ (reference sequence). This CDR3 spans 12 amino acids. V was pared by 5 bases and J by 4 bases, with 9 bases between. Using reference TRBV7-9 and TRBJ2-7 for the parts outside the CDR3, the full variable domain is DTGVSQNPRHKITKRGQNVTFRCDPISEHNRLYWYRQTLGQGPEFLTYFQNEAQLEKSRLLSDRFSAERPKGSFSTLEIQRTEQGDSAMYLCASSEGSYEQYFGPGTRLTVT.